This T cell receptor beta chain stems from a study of shared clonotypes between healthy human individuals. About this clone itself: Its antigen is still unknown. This specimen includes other DNA sequences encoding the same CDR3.

CDR1 and CDR2 from the germline V gene are SGHRS and YFSETQ. The V segment lost 0 bases and the J segment 5 bases; nucleotides outside the gene matches: 3. This CDR3 is 14 amino acids long. Findings of the study overall: The study sampled only blood, and tissue repertoires likely differ.

Clones were read by immunoSEQ multiplex PCR, and TCRdb kept only the in-frame ones, dropping some. The table includes roughly 1,000,000 clones, more than 75% detected once. All donors qualified as healthy HIV-negative adults and had experienced no recent acute infections or vaccinations. What was sequenced was memory CD4+ T cells from PBMCs. As to subset: CD45RA-negative fraction. This clonotype originated in a man in his late teens or twenties in good health. Some clones in this sample may be carry-over from other donors' samples. The chain joins TRBV5-1 to TRBJ2-3; 7 bases align to TRBD1. The CDR3 region is CASSLGTGRDTQYF. The DNA of the CDR3 is TGCGCCAGCAGCTTGGGGACAGGAAGAGATACGCAGTATTTT.